This section outlines one TCR beta chain sequence together with its context. No antigen is known for it. The data derive from a study of shared clonotypes between healthy human individuals. Turning to the study itself: The plates for each donor numbered three CD4 naive, three CD4 memory, two CD8 naive and one CD8 memory. Points from the study as a whole: Compared with clonotypes that all four donors shared, non-shared clonotypes had lower generation probabilities. An expected dependence of interdonor clonotype sharing on sequencing depth was noted.

Donors, without exception, were Caucasian adults residing in Nashville, Tennessee. Some clones are missing from TCRdb's copy, which holds only in-frame ones; the method was immunoSEQ multiplex PCR. The data show more than 2,000,000 clones, with about 92% seen just once and under 0.45% held by the top ten. The sequenced material came from naive CD4+ T cells from PBMCs. Subset specified: CD45RA+ positively selected. This sequence originates from a man aged 18 to 29 in good health. Some clones in this sample may be carry-over from other donors' samples.

DNA for the CDR3: TGCAGCGGTGGGGAAGGACAGGGAGATACGCAGTATTTT. Protein: CSGGEGQGDTQYF. This chain connects TRBV29-1 to TRBJ2-3; 8 bases map to TRBD1. CDR3 size: 13 residues. J gave up 5 bases and V 7 bases, and 8 bases lay outside the gene matches. Germline V gene data show CDR1 as SQVTM and CDR2 as ANQGSEA.